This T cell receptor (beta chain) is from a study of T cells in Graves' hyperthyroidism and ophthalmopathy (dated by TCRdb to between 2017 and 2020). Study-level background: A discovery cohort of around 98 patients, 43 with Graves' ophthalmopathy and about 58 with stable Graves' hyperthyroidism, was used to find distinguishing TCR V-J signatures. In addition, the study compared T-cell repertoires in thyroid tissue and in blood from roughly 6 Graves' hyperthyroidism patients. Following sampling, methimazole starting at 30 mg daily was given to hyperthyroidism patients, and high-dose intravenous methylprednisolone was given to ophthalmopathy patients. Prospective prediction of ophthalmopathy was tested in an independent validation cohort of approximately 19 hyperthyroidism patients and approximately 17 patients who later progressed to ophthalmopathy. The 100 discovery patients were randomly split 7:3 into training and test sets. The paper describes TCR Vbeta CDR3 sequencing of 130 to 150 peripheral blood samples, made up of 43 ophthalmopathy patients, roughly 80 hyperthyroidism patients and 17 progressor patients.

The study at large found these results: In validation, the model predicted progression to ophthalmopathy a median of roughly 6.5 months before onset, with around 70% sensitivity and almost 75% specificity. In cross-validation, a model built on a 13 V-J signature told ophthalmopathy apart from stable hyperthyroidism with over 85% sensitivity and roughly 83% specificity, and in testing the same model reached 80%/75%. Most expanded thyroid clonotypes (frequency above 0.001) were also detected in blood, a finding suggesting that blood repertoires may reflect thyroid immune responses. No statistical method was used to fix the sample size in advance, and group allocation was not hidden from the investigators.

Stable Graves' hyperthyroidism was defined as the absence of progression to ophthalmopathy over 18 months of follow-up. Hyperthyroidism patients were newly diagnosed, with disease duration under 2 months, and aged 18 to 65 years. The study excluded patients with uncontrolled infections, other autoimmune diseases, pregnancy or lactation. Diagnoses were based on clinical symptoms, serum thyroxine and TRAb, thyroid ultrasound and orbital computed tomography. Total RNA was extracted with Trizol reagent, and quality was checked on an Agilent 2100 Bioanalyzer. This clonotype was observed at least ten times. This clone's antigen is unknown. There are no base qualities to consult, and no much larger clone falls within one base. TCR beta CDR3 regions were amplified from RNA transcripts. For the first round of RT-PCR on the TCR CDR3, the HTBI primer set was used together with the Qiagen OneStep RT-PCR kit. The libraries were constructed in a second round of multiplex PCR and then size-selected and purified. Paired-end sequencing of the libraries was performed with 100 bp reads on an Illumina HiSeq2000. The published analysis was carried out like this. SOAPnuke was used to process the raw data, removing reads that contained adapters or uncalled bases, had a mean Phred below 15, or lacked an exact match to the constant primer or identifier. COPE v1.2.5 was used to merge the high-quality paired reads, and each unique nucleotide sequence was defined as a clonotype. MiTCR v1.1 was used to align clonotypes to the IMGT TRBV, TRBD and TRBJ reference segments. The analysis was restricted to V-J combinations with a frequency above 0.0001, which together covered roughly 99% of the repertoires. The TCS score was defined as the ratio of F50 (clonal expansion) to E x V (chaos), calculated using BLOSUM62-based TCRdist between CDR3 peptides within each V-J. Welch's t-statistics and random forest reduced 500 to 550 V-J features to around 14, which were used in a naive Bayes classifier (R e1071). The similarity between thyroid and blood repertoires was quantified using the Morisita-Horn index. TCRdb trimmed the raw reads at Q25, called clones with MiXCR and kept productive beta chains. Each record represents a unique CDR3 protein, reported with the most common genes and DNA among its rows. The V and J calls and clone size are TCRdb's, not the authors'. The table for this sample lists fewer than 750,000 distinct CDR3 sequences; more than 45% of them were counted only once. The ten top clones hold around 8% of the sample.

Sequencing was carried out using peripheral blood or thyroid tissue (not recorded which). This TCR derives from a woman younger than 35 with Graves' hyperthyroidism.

The CDR3 corresponds to CASSRTPAGLSYEQYF. At the DNA level, the sequence is TGTGCCAGCAGCCGCACCCCCGCAGGCCTCTCCTACGAGCAGTACTTC. The chain is encoded by TRBV27 joined to TRBJ2-7; the D segment cannot be called with confidence. V gives up 6 bases and J gives up 0 bases, and the segment between their germline ends measures 18 bases. CDR1 and CDR2 were assigned from the germline V gene (reference sequence) as MNHEY and SMNVEV. Measured from the cysteine to the phenylalanine, the CDR3 is 16 residues long. The entry retains the CDR3 DNA only, 48 bases that are in frame from base 1.